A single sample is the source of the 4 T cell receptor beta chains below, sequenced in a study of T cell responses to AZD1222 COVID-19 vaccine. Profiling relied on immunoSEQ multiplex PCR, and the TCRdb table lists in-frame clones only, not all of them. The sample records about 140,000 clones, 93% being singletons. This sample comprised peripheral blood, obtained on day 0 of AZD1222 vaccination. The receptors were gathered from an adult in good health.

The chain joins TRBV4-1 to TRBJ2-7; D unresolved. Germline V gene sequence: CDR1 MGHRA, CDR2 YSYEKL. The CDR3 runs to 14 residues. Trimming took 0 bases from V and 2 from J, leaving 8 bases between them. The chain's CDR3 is CASSQEGTTYEQYF. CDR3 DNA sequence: TGCGCCAGCAGCCAAGAAGGAACAACCTACGAGCAGTACTTC.

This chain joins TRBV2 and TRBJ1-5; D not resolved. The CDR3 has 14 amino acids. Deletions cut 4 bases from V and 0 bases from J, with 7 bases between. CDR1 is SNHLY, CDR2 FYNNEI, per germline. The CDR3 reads CASSAVYSNQPQHF. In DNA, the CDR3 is TGTGCCAGCAGTGCGGTCTATAGCAATCAGCCCCAGCATTTT.

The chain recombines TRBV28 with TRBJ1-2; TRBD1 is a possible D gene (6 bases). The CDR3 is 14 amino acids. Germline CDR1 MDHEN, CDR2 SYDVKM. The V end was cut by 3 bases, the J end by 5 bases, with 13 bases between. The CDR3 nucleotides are TGTGCCAGCAGTTTCTCAGGGGCCGCTTATGGCTACACCTTC. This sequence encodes CASSFSGAAYGYTF.

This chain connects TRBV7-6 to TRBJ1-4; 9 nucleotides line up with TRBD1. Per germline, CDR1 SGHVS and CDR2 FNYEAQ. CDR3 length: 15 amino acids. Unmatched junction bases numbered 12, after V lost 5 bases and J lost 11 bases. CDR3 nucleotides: TGTGCCAGCAGCCCATATCCGGGACAGGGCGAGAAACTGTTTTTT. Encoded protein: CASSPYPGQGEKLFF.